Shown below are 7 T cell receptor beta chains from a single sample sequenced in a study of human T cells and chemical hapten exposure. TCRdb reanalysed the RACE reads using MiXCR and keeps one entry per CDR3 protein. This sample has 65,000 to 95,000 distinct CDR3 sequences, with around 9.4% found just once. Time point of the sample: healthy volunteer bleed at 6 weeks. Sequencing started from total RNA isolated from unfractionated whole blood. Sample: whole blood. Receptors were obtained from a female donor in good health. Some clones in this sample may be carry-over from other donors' samples.

This clonotype showed up just a few times. The chain has TRBV7-2 and TRBJ1-4; D possibly corresponds to TRBD1 (5 bases). Germline lookup yields CDR1 SGHTA and CDR2 FQGNSA. The CDR3 contains 15 residues. V was cut by 0 bases and J by 5 bases, with 10 bases left in between. CDR3 sequence: CASSLAGTANEKLFF. CDR3 in DNA: TGTGCCAGCAGCTTAGCCGGGACCGCAAATGAAAAACTGTTTTTT.

The chain employs TRBV7-3 and TRBJ1-1; D is undetermined. Germline lookup yields CDR1 SGHTA and CDR2 FQGTGA. Between the trimmed V and J ends, which lost 3 bases and 0 bases, there was a span of 17 bases. This CDR3 is built from 17 residues. Here the CDR3 DNA reads TGTGCCAGCAGCTTTCTATTTCGGGGTGGGTTGAACACTGAAGCTTTCTTT. It yields the protein CASSFLFRGGLNTEAFF.

There are many counts of this clonotype. The CDR3 region is CSVLGKGTEAFF. The CDR3 coding sequence is TGCAGCGTTCTAGGGAAGGGCACTGAAGCTTTCTTT. V is TRBV29-1 and J is TRBJ1-1; D unresolved. The V and J ends lost 5 bases and 4 bases respectively, with 11 bases between them. The CDR3 loop spans 12 amino acids. Germline lookup yields CDR1 SQVTM and CDR2 ANQGSEA.

This rearrangement joins TRBV29-1 to TRBJ1-1; D remains ambiguous. There are 13 residues in the CDR3. The germline V gene encodes CDR1 SQVTM and CDR2 ANQGSEA. V dropped 4 bases and J dropped 1 base, with 10 bases sitting between them. In DNA, the CDR3 is TGCAGCGTTGTGGTAGACCCGAACACTGAAGCTTTCTTT. It yields the protein CSVVVDPNTEAFF.

This clonotype has more than one count but fewer than ten. This rearrangement joins TRBV29-1 to TRBJ1-2; D is uncertain. V lost 6 bases and J lost 4, with 12 bases in between. The CDR3 sequence is 12 residues long. The germline CDR1 and CDR2 sequences are SQVTM and ANQGSEA. CDR3 in DNA: TGCAGCGTCGCAATGGGGAGCTATGGCTACACCTTC. Translation gives CSVAMGSYGYTF. Variable domain in full (rest from reference TRBV29-1 and TRBJ1-2): SAVISQKPSRDICQRGTSLTIQCQVDSQVTMMFWYRQQPGQSLTLIATANQGSEATYESGFVIDKFPISRPNLTFSTLTVSNMSPEDSSIYLCSVAMGSYGYTFGSGTRLTVV.

This clonotype was counted many times. The chain has TRBV7-9 and TRBJ2-3, with D tentatively TRBD2 (7 bases). There are 15 residues in the CDR3. Germline V CDR1 and CDR2: SEHNR, FQNEAQ (reference sequence). Trimming shortened V by 5 bases and J by 0 bases, and 12 bases separated the two germline ends. The CDR3 loop reads CASSRAGASTDTQYF. CDR3 in DNA: TGTGCCAGCAGCCGGGCGGGGGCCAGCACAGATACGCAGTATTTT.

The rearrangement links TRBV2 to TRBJ1-5; D is unclear. V shed 4 bases and J shed 7 bases, with 11 bases lying between them. The V gene's germline CDR1 is SNHLY and CDR2 FYNNEI. This CDR3 has 13 amino acids. As DNA, the CDR3 is TGTGCCAGCAGTGGGGCGGGTAGCCAGCCCCAGCATTTT. This sequence encodes CASSGAGSQPQHF.